The 13 T cell receptor beta chains given below trace back to one sample, sequenced in a study of shared clonotypes between healthy human individuals (dated by TCRdb to the early 2020s). The library was made by the immunoSEQ multiplex PCR assay. TCRdb obtained this table from immuneACCESS and retained in-frame rearrangements with V and J assigned. These tables miss some clones; where compared with another copy, unresolved V genes account for less than half of the shortfall, and the remainder is unexplained. Counted in this sample were approximately 530,000 clones; 90% to 96% of them appeared once. 0.06% of the sample belongs to the ten largest clones. Source material: naive CD4+ T cells sorted from blood. This sample's cell subset or site label indicates: CD45RA+ positively selected. Source of these receptors: a young woman in good health.

This sequence joins TRBV5-1 and TRBJ2-6; D not resolved. CDR3 length equals 14 residues. Per the germline V gene, CDR1 is SGHRS and CDR2 is YFSETQ. V lost 4 bases and J lost 3, with 8 bases in between. CDR3 region: CASSTGNGANVLTF. Here the CDR3 DNA reads TGCGCCAGCAGCACGGGTAATGGGGCCAACGTCCTGACTTTC. The complete variable domain, with remaining parts taken from reference TRBV5-1 and TRBJ2-6, reads KAGVTQTPRYLIKTRGQQVTLSCSPISGHRSVSWYQQTPGQGLQFLFEYFSETQRNKGNFPGRFSGRQFSNSRSEMNVSTLELGDSALYLCASSTGNGANVLTFGAGSRLTVL.

The chain has TRBV5-1 and TRBJ2-1; D is uncertain. The CDR3 length is 14 residues. Per the germline V gene, CDR1 is SGHRS and CDR2 is YFSETQ. V lost 0 bases to trimming and J lost 4 bases, with 8 bases between them. CDR3 residues: CASSLARPYNEQFF. DNA for the CDR3: TGCGCCAGCAGCTTGGCCCGGCCTTACAATGAGCAGTTCTTC.

This clone was recorded only once. The DNA for the CDR3 is TGTGCCAGCAGCCCCCTGGGCGGGGAGACAGATACGCAGTATTTT. Translating it yields CASSPLGGETDTQYF. J is TRBJ2-3 and V is TRBV11-2, with D possibly being TRBD2 (6 bases). The CDR3 has 15 amino acids. The germline V gene has CDR1 SGHAT and CDR2 FQNNGV. V lost 5 bases and J lost 3, with 15 bases in between.

This chain joins TRBV4-1 and TRBJ2-6; 7 nucleotides align to TRBD2. CDR3 length: 17 amino acids. Germline V lookup: CDR1 MGHRA, CDR2 YSYEKL. The junction had 3 bases not matched to a gene; V was cut back by 1 base and J by 0 bases. The CDR3, as DNA: TGCGCCAGCAGCCAAGTCCGGGGGGACTCTGGGGCCAACGTCCTGACTTTC. Amino acid sequence: CASSQVRGDSGANVLTF.

The CDR3 sequence: CASSSADGHNQPQHF. CDR3 in DNA: TGTGCCAGCAGTTCCGCTGACGGACACAATCAGCCCCAGCATTTT. The genes are TRBV28 and TRBJ1-5; a possible D gene is TRBD1 (5 bases). V was trimmed by 4 bases and J by 3 bases, leaving 13 bases between them. Germline V gene lookup returns CDR1 MDHEN and CDR2 SYDVKM. The CDR3 totals 15 residues.

The chain links TRBV5-1 to TRBJ2-5; 7 positions agree with TRBD2. The CDR3 runs 15 residues. The germline CDR1 and CDR2 sequences are SGHRS and YFSETQ. V lost 5 bases, J lost 4 bases, and 11 bases stayed unmatched. Here the CDR3 DNA reads TGCGCCAGCAGAGCGGGAAGTCTGGGAATAGAGACCCAGTACTTC. This sequence encodes CASRAGSLGIETQYF.

The V gene is TRBV10-3, the J gene TRBJ2-3; possible D gene TRBD1, 6 bases. Trimming removed 5 bases from V and 3 bases from J, with 18 bases in between. This CDR3 contains 16 residues. CDR1 is ENHRY, CDR2 SYGVKD, per germline. In DNA, the CDR3 is TGTGCCATCAGTCCCAGGGGTCCAGGAGGAACAGATACGCAGTATTTT. Translation gives CAISPRGPGGTDTQYF.

DNA of the CDR3: TGTGCCAGCAGCCCGCGAAGGGGGAATTCACCCCTCCACTTT. It is translated as CASSPRRGNSPLHF. The rearrangement uses TRBV7-6 and TRBJ1-6, with D perhaps matching TRBD1 (6 bases). The CDR3 covers 14 residues. Germline assignment: CDR1 SGHVS and CDR2 FNYEAQ. The V end was cut by 5 bases, the J end by 7 bases, with 12 bases between.

CDR3 sequence: CSVCPGDKAFF. The CDR3 coding sequence is TGCAGCGTATGCCCAGGGGACAAAGCTTTCTTT. The chain employs TRBV29-1 and TRBJ1-1; weak D call: TRBD1 (6 bases). CDR1 and CDR2 (germline): SQVTM, ANQGSEA. The CDR3 contains 11 residues. Trimming stripped 6 bases from V and 9 bases from J, with 14 bases between.

This chain links TRBV27 with TRBJ2-7, with a possible D match to TRBD1 (6 bases). Trimming took 3 bases from V and 2 from J, leaving 17 bases between them. The CDR3 spans 16 residues. Germline assignment: CDR1 MNHEY and CDR2 SMNVEV (reference sequence). CDR3 in amino acids: CASSFTATGTTYEQYF. The CDR3 region has the DNA TGTGCCAGCAGTTTTACCGCTACCGGGACAACCTACGAGCAGTACTTC.

The CDR3 coding sequence is TGTGCCAGTAGGACCACGGGAGTTGGGGATACGCAGTATTTT. Translated, it gives CASRTTGVGDTQYF. The rearrangement links TRBV19 to TRBJ2-3, with D possibly being TRBD2 (6 bases). Germline loops: CDR1 LNHDA, CDR2 SQIVND (reference sequence). Trimming removed 6 bases from V and 6 bases from J, with 16 bases in between. The length of the CDR3 is 14 residues.

J is TRBJ2-1 and V is TRBV20-1, with a tentative D call TRBD2 (6 bases). The CDR3 runs 11 residues. Germline V gene sequence: CDR1 DFQATT, CDR2 SNEGSKA (reference sequence). The CDR3 region has the DNA TGCAGAGGGGAGGCCTACAATGAGCAGTTCTTC. This encodes CRGEAYNEQFF.

This rearrangement joins TRBV27 to TRBJ2-3, with 7 bases identical to TRBD2. CDR1 and CDR2 from the germline V gene are MNHEY and SMNVEV (reference sequence). The CDR3 loop spans 15 amino acids. Trimming removed 3 bases from V and 1 base from J; junction bases left unmatched: 4. CDR3 DNA sequence: TGTGCCAGCAGTTTGGGAGCGGGACGCACAGATACGCAGTATTTT. Protein sequence: CASSLGAGRTDTQYF.